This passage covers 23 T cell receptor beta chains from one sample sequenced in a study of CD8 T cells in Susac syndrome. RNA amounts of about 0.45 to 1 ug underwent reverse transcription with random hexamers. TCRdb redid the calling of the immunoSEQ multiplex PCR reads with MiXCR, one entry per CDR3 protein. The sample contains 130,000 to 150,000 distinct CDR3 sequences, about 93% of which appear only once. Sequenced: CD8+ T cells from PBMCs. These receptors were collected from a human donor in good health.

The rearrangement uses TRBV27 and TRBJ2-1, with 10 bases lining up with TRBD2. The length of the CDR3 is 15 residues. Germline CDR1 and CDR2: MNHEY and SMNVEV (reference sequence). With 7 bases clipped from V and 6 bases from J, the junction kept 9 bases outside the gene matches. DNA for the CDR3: TGTGCCAGCACCTTAGGACTAGCGGCGATCAATGAGCAGTTCTTC. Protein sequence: CASTLGLAAINEQFF.

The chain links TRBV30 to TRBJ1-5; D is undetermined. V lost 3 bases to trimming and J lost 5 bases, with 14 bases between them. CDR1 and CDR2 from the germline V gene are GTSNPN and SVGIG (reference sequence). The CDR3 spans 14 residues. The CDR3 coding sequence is TGTGCCTGGAGCGGGCAAGGGCGGGATCAGCCCCAGCATTTT. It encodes CAWSGQGRDQPQHF.

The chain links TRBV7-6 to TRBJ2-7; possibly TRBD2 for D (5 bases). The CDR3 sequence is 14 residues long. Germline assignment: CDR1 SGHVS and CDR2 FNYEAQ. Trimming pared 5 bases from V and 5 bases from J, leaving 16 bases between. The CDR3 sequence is CASSLVVAGDEQYF. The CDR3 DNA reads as TGTGCCAGCAGCCTTGTGGTGGCCGGGGACGAGCAGTACTTC.

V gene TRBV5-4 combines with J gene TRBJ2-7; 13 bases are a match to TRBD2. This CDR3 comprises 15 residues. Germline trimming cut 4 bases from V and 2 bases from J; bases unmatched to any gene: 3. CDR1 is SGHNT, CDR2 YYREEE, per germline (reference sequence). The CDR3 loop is CASSHGTSGTYEQYF. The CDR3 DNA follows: TGTGCCAGCAGCCATGGGACTAGCGGGACCTACGAGCAGTACTTC.

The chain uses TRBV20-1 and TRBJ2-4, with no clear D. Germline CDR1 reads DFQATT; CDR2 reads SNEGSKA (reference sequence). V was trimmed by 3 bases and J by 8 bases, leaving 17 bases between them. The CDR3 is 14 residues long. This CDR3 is CSASHWRQEYIQYF. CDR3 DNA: TGCAGTGCTAGCCATTGGCGGCAGGAGTACATTCAGTACTTC.

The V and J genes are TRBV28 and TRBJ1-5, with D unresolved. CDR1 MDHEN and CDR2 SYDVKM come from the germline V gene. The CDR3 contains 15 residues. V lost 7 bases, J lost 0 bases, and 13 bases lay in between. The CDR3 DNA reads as TGTGCCAGCAAGGGCGGAGAATATAGCAATCAGCCCCAGCATTTT. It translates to CASKGGEYSNQPQHF.

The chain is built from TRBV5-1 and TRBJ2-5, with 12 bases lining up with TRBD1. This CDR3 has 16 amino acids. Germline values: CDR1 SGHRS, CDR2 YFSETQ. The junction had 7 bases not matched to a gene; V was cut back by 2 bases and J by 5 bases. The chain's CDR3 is CASSFPGQGADETQYF. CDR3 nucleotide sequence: TGCGCCAGCAGCTTCCCGGGACAGGGGGCTGATGAGACCCAGTACTTC.

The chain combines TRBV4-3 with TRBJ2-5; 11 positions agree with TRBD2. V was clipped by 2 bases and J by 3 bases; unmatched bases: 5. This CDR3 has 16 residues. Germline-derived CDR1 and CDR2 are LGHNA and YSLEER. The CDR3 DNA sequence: TGCGCCAGCAGCCAATCGAGACTAGCGGGGAAAGAGACCCAGTACTTC. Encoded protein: CASSQSRLAGKETQYF.

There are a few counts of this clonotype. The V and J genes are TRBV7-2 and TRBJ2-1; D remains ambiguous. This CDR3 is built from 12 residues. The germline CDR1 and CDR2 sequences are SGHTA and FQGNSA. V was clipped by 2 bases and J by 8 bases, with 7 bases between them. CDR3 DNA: TGTGCCAGCAGCTTACAACGAGATGAGCAGTTCTTC. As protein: CASSLQRDEQFF.

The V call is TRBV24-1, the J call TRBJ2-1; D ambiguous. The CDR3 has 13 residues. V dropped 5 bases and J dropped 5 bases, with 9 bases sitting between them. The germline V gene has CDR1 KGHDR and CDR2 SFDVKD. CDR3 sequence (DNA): TGTGCCACCAGTGGGGTTTATGACAATGAGCAGTTCTTC. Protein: CATSGVYDNEQFF.

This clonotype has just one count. CDR3 loop: CASRGSDTQYF. The CDR3 region has the DNA TGTGCCAGCAGGGGATCAGATACGCAGTATTTT. The chain employs TRBV12-3 or TRBV12-4 and TRBJ2-3; D unclear. The CDR3 length is 11 residues. V gave up 6 bases and J gave up 4 bases, with 5 bases separating them.

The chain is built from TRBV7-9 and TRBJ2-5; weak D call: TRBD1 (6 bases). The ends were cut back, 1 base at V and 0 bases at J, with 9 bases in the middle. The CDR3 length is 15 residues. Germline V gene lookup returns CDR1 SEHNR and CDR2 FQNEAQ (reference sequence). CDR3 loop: CASSLVTGYQETQYF. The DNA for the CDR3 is TGTGCCAGCAGCTTAGTCACAGGGTACCAAGAGACCCAGTACTTC.

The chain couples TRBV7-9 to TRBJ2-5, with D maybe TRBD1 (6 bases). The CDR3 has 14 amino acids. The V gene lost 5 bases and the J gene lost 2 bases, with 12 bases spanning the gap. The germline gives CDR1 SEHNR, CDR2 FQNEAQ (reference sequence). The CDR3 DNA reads TGTGCCAGCAGCGCAGGGGCGATTCAAGAGACCCAGTACTTC. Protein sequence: CASSAGAIQETQYF.

The CDR3 loop reads CSASRGSVYNEQFF. CDR3 in DNA: TGCAGTGCTAGTAGGGGGTCTGTCTACAATGAGCAGTTCTTC. The chain recombines TRBV20-1 with TRBJ2-1, with D perhaps matching TRBD1 (6 bases). CDR3 size: 14 residues. Germline lookup yields CDR1 DFQATT and CDR2 SNEGSKA (reference sequence). The germline V and J ends were trimmed by 3 bases and 3 bases, with 12 bases remaining between them.

CDR3 in DNA: TGTGCCAGCCGAGAGTACCTACGGGGCGAGCAGTACTTC. Its protein is CASREYLRGEQYF. V usage is TRBV2 and J usage is TRBJ2-7; D perhaps matches TRBD2 (5 bases). Germline values: CDR1 SNHLY, CDR2 FYNNEI. The CDR3 is 13 amino acids. Trimming cost V 8 bases and J 6 bases, with 17 bases left between them.

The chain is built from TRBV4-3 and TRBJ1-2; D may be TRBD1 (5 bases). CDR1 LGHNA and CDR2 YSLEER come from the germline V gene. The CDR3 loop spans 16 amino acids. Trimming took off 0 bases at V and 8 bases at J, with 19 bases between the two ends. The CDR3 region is CASSQDLGGVWDGYTF. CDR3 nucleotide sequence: TGCGCCAGCAGCCAAGATCTGGGGGGGGTTTGGGACGGCTACACCTTC.

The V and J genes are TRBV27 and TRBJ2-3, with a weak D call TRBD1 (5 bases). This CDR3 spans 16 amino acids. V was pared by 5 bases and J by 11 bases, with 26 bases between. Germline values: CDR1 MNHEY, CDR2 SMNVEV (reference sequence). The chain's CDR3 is CASSPVGAGSRGEQYF. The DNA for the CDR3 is TGTGCCAGCAGTCCCGTAGGTGCAGGGTCCCGCGGTGAGCAGTATTTT.

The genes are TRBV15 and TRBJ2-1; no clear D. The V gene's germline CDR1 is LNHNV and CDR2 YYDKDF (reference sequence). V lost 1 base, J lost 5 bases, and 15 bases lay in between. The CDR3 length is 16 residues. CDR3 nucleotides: TGTGCCACCAGCAGAGGGATGATTCATCTAAACAATGAGCAGTTCTTC. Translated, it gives CATSRGMIHLNNEQFF.

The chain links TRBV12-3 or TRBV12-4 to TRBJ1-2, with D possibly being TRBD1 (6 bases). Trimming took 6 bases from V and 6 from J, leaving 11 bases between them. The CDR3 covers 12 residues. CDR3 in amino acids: CASRIGGDGYTF. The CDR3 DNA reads TGTGCCAGCAGAATAGGGGGAGATGGCTACACCTTC.

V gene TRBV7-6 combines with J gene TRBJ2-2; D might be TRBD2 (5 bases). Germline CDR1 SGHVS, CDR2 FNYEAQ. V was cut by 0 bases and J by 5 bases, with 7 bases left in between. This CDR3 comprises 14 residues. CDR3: CASSLAGATGELFF. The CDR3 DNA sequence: TGTGCCAGCAGCTTAGCGGGAGCGACCGGGGAGCTGTTTTTT.

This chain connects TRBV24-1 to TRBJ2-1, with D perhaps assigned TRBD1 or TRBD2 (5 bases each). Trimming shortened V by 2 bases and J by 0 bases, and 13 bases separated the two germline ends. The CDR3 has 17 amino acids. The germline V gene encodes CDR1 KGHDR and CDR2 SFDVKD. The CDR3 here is CATSDSLWGSSYNEQFF. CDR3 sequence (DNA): TGTGCCACCAGTGATTCCCTCTGGGGGAGCTCCTACAATGAGCAGTTCTTC.

The CDR3 spells CASSRGGLDEKLFF. The CDR3 region has the DNA TGTGCCAGCAGCCGTGGGGGGCTGGATGAAAAACTGTTTTTT. The chain carries TRBV9 and TRBJ1-4; maybe TRBD1 (6 bases). V dropped 4 bases and J dropped 6 bases, with 13 bases sitting between them. The CDR3 totals 14 residues. The germline CDR1 and CDR2 sequences are SGDLS and YYNGEE.

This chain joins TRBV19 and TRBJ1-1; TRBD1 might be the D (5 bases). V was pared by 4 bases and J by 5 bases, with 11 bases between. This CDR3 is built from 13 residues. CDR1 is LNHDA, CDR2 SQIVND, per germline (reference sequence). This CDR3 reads CASSTGGRTEAFF. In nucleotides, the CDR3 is TGTGCCAGTAGTACTGGGGGACGGACTGAAGCTTTCTTT. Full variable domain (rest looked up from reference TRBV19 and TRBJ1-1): DGGITQSPKYLFRKEGQNVTLSCEQNLNHDAMYWYRQDPGQGLRLIYYSQIVNDFQKGDIAEGYSVSREKKESFPLTVTSAQKNPTAFYLCASSTGGRTEAFFGQGTRLTVV.